What follows are 5 T cell receptor beta chains derived from one specimen sequenced in a study of cytomegalovirus exposure and HLA in healthy donors. Sequencing used immunoSEQ multiplex PCR; TCRdb keeps in-frame clones, though not all of them. In the table there are about 49,000 clones, approximately 95% of which are singletons. The sequencing input was PBMCs. Receptors were obtained from a woman aged 18 to 35 in good health and CMV-seropositive.

The chain uses TRBV11-2 and TRBJ2-7, with no clear D. The V gene's germline CDR1 is SGHAT and CDR2 FQNNGV. Trimming cost V 5 bases and J 3 bases, with 14 bases left between them. This CDR3 has 14 amino acids. DNA of the CDR3: TGTGCCAGCAGCCCCGAAGTGGGCAGCTACGAGCAGTACTTC. This codes for CASSPEVGSYEQYF.

This chain uses TRBV11-3 with TRBJ2-1; D call uncertain. The V and J ends lost 3 bases and 5 bases respectively, with 5 bases between them. Germline V gene data show CDR1 as SGHNT and CDR2 as YENEEA. The CDR3 length is 12 residues. CDR3 in amino acids: CASSFSDNEQFF. Here the CDR3 DNA reads TGTGCCAGCAGCTTCAGTGACAATGAGCAGTTCTTC.

The chain is built from TRBV7-8 and TRBJ2-7; TRBD2 matches at 8 bases. Germline V gene lookup returns CDR1 SGHVS and CDR2 FQNEAQ. The CDR3 spans 19 residues. The trim removed 0 bases at V and 4 bases at J, leaving 17 bases unmatched. This chain's CDR3 is CASSLADSGALIKLYEQYF. The CDR3 nucleotides are TGTGCCAGCAGCTTAGCGGATAGCGGGGCTCTTATCAAGTTGTACGAGCAGTACTTC.

This chain links TRBV7-8 with TRBJ2-1; 9 bases line up with TRBD2. Germline CDR1 SGHVS, CDR2 FQNEAQ. J was trimmed by 6 bases and V by 1 base; bases with no gene match: 19. The CDR3 covers 20 residues. CDR3 in DNA: TGTGCCAGCAGCTTAGTACCCCCCATGGTGAGCGGGAGGTCGATCAATGAGCAGTTCTTC. Translation gives CASSLVPPMVSGRSINEQFF. Combining the CDR3 with reference TRBV7-8 and TRBJ2-1 gives the whole variable domain GAGVSQSPRYKVAKRGQDVALRCDPISGHVSLFWYQQALGQGPEFLTYFQNEAQLDKSGLPSDRFFAERPEGSVSTLKIQRTQQEDSAVYLCASSLVPPMVSGRSINEQFFGPGTRLTVL.

The CDR3, as DNA: TGTGCCAGCAGTCGGGGGACGGGGACCTACGAGCAGTACTTC. Its translation: CASSRGTGTYEQYF. The rearrangement joins TRBV6-1 to TRBJ2-7; possible D gene TRBD2, 6 bases. The V gene lost 5 bases and the J gene lost 2 bases, with 13 bases spanning the gap. This CDR3 is 14 amino acids long. Per the germline V gene, CDR1 is MNHNS and CDR2 is SASEGT.